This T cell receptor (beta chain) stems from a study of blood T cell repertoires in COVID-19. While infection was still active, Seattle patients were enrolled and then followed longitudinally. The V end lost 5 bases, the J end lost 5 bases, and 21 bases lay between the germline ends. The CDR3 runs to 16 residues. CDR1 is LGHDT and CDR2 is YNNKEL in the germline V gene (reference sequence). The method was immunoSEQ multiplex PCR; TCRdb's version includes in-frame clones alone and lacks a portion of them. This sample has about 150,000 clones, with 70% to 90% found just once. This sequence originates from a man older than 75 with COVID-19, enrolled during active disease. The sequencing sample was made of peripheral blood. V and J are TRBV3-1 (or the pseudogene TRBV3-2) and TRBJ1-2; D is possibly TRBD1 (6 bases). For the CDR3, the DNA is TGTGCCAGCAGCTACACTTCGACAGGCGCTTTTTATGGCTACACCTTC. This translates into CASSYTSTGAFYGYTF.